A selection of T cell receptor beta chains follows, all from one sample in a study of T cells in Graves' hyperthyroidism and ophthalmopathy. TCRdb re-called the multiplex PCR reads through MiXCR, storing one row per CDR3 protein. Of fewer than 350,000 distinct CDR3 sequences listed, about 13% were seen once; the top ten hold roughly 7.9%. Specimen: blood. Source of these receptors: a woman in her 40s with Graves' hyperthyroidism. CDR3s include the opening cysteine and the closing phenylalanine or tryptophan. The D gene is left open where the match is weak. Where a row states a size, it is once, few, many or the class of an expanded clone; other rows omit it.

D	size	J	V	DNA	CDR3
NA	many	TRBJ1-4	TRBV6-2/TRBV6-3	TGTGCCAGCAGTTACGCAGCCGGGGGCCGTGCAACTAATGAAAAACTGTTTTTT	CASSYAAGGRATNEKLFF
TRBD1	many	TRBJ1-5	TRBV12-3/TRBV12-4	TGTGCCAGCAGACAGGGGGTCGGTCAGCCCCAGCATTTT	CASRQGVGQPQHF
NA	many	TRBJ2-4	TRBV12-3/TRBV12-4	TGTGCCAGCAGTCCAGGACTGAAAAACATTCAGTACTTC	CASSPGLKNIQYF
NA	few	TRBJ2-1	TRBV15	TGTGCCACCAGCAGCGGGACCACCCGACTCAATGAGCAGTTCTTC	CATSSGTTRLNEQFF
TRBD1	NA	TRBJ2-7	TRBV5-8	TGTGCCAGCAGCTGGGGACAGAAAATATCCTACGAGCAGTACTTC	CASSWGQKISYEQYF
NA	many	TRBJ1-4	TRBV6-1	TGTGCCAGCGGGGTCAATGAAAAACTGTTTTTT	CASGVNEKLFF
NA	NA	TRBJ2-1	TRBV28	TGTGCCAGCAGTTTTCGCGGGGAGCTGGCACGGAGCGAGCAGTTCTTC	CASSFRGELARSEQFF
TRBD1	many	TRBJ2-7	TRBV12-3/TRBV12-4	TGTGCCAGCGGCCCGGGACAGGGATATGACGAGCAGTACTTC	CASGPGQGYDEQYF
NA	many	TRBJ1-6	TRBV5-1	TGCGCCAGCAGCTTCACAGGGCCGGGTAATTCACCCCTCCACTTT	CASSFTGPGNSPLHF
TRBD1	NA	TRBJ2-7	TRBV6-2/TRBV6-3	TGTGCCAGCAGGGGGACAGGGGCCACTAACTCCTACGAGCAGTACTTC	CASRGTGATNSYEQYF
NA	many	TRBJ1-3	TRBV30	TGTGCCTGGAGTGTACTCAGATCATCTGGAAACACCATATATTTT	CAWSVLRSSGNTIYF
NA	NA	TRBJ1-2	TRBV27	TGTGCCAGCAGTCCCCGGACCGCCTGTGGCTACACCTTC	CASSPRTACGYTF
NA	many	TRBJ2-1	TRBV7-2	TGTGCCAGCAGCTTCCCCCCCCAGGGTTACAATGAGCAGTTCTTC	CASSFPPQGYNEQFF
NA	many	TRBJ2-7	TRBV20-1	TGCAGTGCTAGGGGGGTGGGCGAGCAGTACTTC	CSARGVGEQYF
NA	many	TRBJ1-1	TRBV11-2	TGTGCCAGCAGCTTATCGGGCAGATCCATGAACACTGAAGCTTTCTTT	CASSLSGRSMNTEAFF
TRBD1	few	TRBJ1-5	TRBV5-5	TGTGCCAGCAGCACCGACAGGGGCCGTATCAATCAGCCCCAGCATTTT	CASSTDRGRINQPQHF